A single T cell receptor beta chain is shown here with its context. Antigen: not known. This sample was included in a study of T cell responses to AZD1222 COVID-19 vaccine. Study findings and constraints: The breadth and depth of Spike-specific TCRs increased once two AZD1222 doses had been given. Across spike, vaccine-associated CD4 TCRs were found, dominant at 160-218 and 743-854. Unmutated variant regions reportedly attract nearly half of all spike-specific TCRs. The donors showed a predominance of white British ancestry and of females, with possible underestimation of clonal diversity.

CDR1 SGHTA and CDR2 FQGNSA come from the germline V gene. This CDR3 has 15 residues. J gave up 0 bases and V 3 bases, and 2 bases lay outside the gene matches. Assay: immunoSEQ multiplex PCR; the TCRdb copy retains only in-frame clones and omits some. Here the sample spans 150,000 to 200,000 clones, approximately 92% being singletons. The sample in question was peripheral blood, obtained 28 days after the second dose of the MenACWY control vaccine. J is TRBJ2-3 and V is TRBV7-2, with 8 bases matching TRBD2. This clonotype originated in an adult who received the MenACWY meningococcal vaccine as a control. The CDR3 DNA reads TGTGCCAGCAGCTTTGGCGGGAGGAGCACAGATACGCAGTATTTT. This codes for CASSFGGRSTDTQYF.